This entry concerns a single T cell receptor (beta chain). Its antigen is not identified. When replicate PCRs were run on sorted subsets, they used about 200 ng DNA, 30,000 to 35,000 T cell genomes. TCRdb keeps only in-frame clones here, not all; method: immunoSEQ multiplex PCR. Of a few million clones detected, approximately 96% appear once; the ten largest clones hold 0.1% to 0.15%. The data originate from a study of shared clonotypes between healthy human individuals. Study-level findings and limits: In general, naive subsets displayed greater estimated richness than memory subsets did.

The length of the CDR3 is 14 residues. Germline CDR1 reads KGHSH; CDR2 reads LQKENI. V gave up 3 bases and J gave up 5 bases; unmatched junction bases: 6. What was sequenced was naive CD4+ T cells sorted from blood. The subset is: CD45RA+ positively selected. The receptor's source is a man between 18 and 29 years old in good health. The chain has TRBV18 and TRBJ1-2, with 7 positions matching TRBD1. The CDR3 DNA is TGTGCCAGCTCACCGGAGGGGGCGGCTTATGGCTACACCTTC. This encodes CASSPEGAAYGYTF.